The rows below give T cell receptor beta chains drawn from one sample of a study of T cells after yellow fever vaccination. A single record per CDR3 protein comes from TCRdb applying MiXCR to the 5' RACE reads. The data show 610,000 or so distinct CDR3 sequences, roughly 12% seen once. This specimen consisted of PBMCs, obtained on the day of the yellow fever booster vaccination. Receptors were obtained from a man aged 25 to 40 who received the YFV17D yellow fever vaccine. CDR3s include the opening cysteine and the closing phenylalanine or tryptophan. D genes are given only for firm matches. For some rows the clone size is stated as once, few or many, or as a class when expanded; others skip it.

CDR3aa	CDR3nt	abundance	d_gene	v_gene	j_gene
CASSPGQGGPNIQYF	TGCGCCAGCAGCCCAGGGCAGGGCGGGCCAAACATTCAGTACTTC	many	.	TRBV5-1	TRBJ2-4
CTSCLLGSSGASTDTQYF	TGTACCAGCTGTTTACTTGGTTCTAGCGGAGCTAGCACAGATACGCAGTATTTT	.	TRBD2	TRBV2	TRBJ2-3
CASSFPQGNEQFF	TGTGCCAGCAGTTTTCCTCAGGGCAATGAGCAGTTCTTC	few	.	TRBV12-3/TRBV12-4	TRBJ2-1
CATSRTLVRDRGRDGYTF	TGTGCCACCAGCAGGACCTTAGTCCGGGACAGGGGGCGGGATGGCTACACCTTC	few	TRBD1	TRBV15	TRBJ1-2
CSAKDSGRVYEQYF	TGCAGTGCTAAAGATAGCGGGAGGGTCTACGAGCAGTACTTC	.	TRBD2	TRBV20-1	TRBJ2-7
CASTPGGRAEEQFF	TGTGCCAGCACCCCTGGCGGGAGGGCCGAGGAGCAGTTCTTC	few	TRBD2	TRBV9	TRBJ2-1
CASSLGGTSESYNEQFF	TGCGCCAGCAGCCTAGGAGGGACTAGCGAGTCCTACAATGAGCAGTTCTTC	few	TRBD2	TRBV5-1	TRBJ2-1
CASSHGVSGGYEQYF	TGTGCCAGCAGCCACGGGGTCTCCGGTGGCTACGAGCAGTACTTC	few	.	TRBV3-1	TRBJ2-7
CASSGGSYNSPLHF	TGTGCCAGCAGTGGGGGGTCCTATAATTCACCCCTCCACTTT	many	.	TRBV27	TRBJ1-6
CSVAPVSYNEQFF	TGCAGCGTCGCCCCCGTCTCCTACAATGAGCAGTTCTTC	many	.	TRBV29-1	TRBJ2-1
CSATGTYTDTQYF	TGCAGTGCTACCGGGACATATACAGATACGCAGTATTTT	few	.	TRBV20-1	TRBJ2-3
CASSPRSEVVEAFF	TGTGCCAGCTCACCACGGTCAGAGGTGGTTGAAGCTTTCTTT	.	.	TRBV18	TRBJ1-1
CASSLPSLDNEQFF	TGTGCCAGCAGTTTACCGAGCTTAGACAATGAGCAGTTCTTC	few	.	TRBV27	TRBJ2-1
CSAREGLAGVHSGANVLTF	TGCAGTGCTAGAGAAGGGCTAGCGGGAGTTCACTCTGGGGCCAACGTCCTGACTTTC	few	TRBD2	TRBV20-1	TRBJ2-6
CASSFGGRNQPQHF	TGTGCCAGCAGTTTTGGAGGACGCAATCAGCCCCAGCATTTT	.	.	TRBV12-3/TRBV12-4	TRBJ1-5
CASSIGTSGYTDTQYF	TGTGCCAGCAGTATCGGGACTAGCGGCTACACAGATACGCAGTATTTT	.	TRBD2	TRBV12-3/TRBV12-4	TRBJ2-3
CASKDAGTASYEQYF	TGTGCCAGTAAGGACGCCGGGACAGCATCCTACGAGCAGTACTTC	few	TRBD1	TRBV7-2	TRBJ2-7
CASSVDNLAQALHF	TGTGCCAGCAGCGTAGACAACTTGGCACAGGCCCTCCACTTT	.	.	TRBV9	TRBJ1-6
CASRDSFTGELFF	TGTGCCAGCCGGGACTCCTTCACCGGGGAGCTGTTTTTT	few	.	TRBV7-9	TRBJ2-2
CSVASGRWNEQFF	TGCAGCGTTGCTAGCGGGAGGTGGAATGAGCAGTTCTTC	.	TRBD2	TRBV29-1	TRBJ2-1
CASRATAGTSGRTGELFF	TGTGCCAGCAGGGCTACGGCCGGGACTAGCGGTAGGACCGGGGAGCTGTTTTTT	.	TRBD2	TRBV12-3/TRBV12-4	TRBJ2-2
CASSFSRVSGANVLTF	TGTGCCAGCAGTTTTTCAAGGGTCTCTGGGGCCAACGTCCTGACTTTC	many	.	TRBV28	TRBJ2-6
CASSTAALAGGPGEQFF	TGCGCCAGCAGCACTGCAGCACTAGCGGGAGGGCCGGGTGAGCAGTTCTTC	.	TRBD2	TRBV5-1	TRBJ2-1
CASSQEGRASTGELFF	TGTGCCAGCAGCCAAGAAGGGAGGGCGAGCACCGGGGAGCTGTTTTTT	few	TRBD2	TRBV4-2	TRBJ2-2
CASNARSGAKNIQYF	TGTGCCAGCAATGCCCGGTCCGGGGCCAAAAACATTCAGTACTTC	few	.	TRBV12-3/TRBV12-4	TRBJ2-4
CASSLTPGLAYEQYF	TGCGCCAGCAGCCTTACTCCGGGACTGGCCTACGAGCAGTACTTC	few	.	TRBV4-3	TRBJ2-7
CAWMLGVNTGELFF	TGTGCCTGGATGCTGGGAGTGAACACCGGGGAGCTGTTTTTT	.	.	TRBV30	TRBJ2-2
CSAWFGNTIYF	TGCAGTGCCTGGTTTGGAAACACCATATATTTT	.	.	TRBV20-1	TRBJ1-3
CASSGGTSGPGPTGELFF	TGTGCCAGCAGCGGCGGGACTAGCGGCCCCGGACCCACCGGGGAGCTGTTTTTT	few	TRBD2	TRBV3-1	TRBJ2-2
CASSPRSPSEQYF	TGTGCCAGCAGTCCAAGGAGTCCCTCCGAGCAGTACTTC	few	.	TRBV3-1	TRBJ2-7
CASSFGGHVKNIQYF	TGTGCCAGCTCATTTGGGGGACATGTCAAAAACATTCAGTACTTC	.	.	TRBV18	TRBJ2-4
CASAQSSGSYEQYF	TGCGCCAGCGCCCAATCTAGCGGGAGCTACGAGCAGTACTTC	few	TRBD2	TRBV5-1	TRBJ2-7
CSAAKGAGNTIYF	TGCAGTGCAGCTAAGGGCGCTGGAAACACCATATATTTT	.	.	TRBV20-1	TRBJ1-3
CAWSVLEDEQFF	TGTGCCTGGAGTGTACTGGAAGATGAGCAGTTCTTC	few	.	TRBV30	TRBJ2-1
CSASYLQTDTQYF	TGCAGTGCTAGTTACTTACAGACAGATACGCAGTATTTT	many	.	TRBV20-1	TRBJ2-3
CASSRTFTDTQYF	TGTGCCAGCTCTCGAACGTTCACAGATACGCAGTATTTT	.	.	TRBV18	TRBJ2-3
CASSPPVGRSTGELFF	TGTGCCAGCTCACCACCGGTGGGGAGGTCGACCGGGGAGCTGTTTTTT	.	.	TRBV18	TRBJ2-2
CASSLGAMGWDEQFF	TGTGCCAGCAGCTTAGGGGCTATGGGTTGGGATGAGCAGTTCTTC	few	.	TRBV7-6	TRBJ2-1
CSAEQGGNEQFF	TGCAGTGCCGAACAGGGGGGGAATGAGCAGTTCTTC	few	.	TRBV20-1	TRBJ2-1
CASIPEPTDTQYF	TGTGCCAGCATCCCGGAGCCGACAGATACGCAGTATTTT	.	.	TRBV5-5	TRBJ2-3
CASSPRPDSGDYTQYF	TGTGCCAGCAGCCCCCGGCCGGACAGTGGTGACTATACGCAGTATTTT	.	.	TRBV13	TRBJ2-3
CASSRGLEQYF	TGTGCCAGCAGTCGAGGGCTCGAGCAGTACTTC	few	.	TRBV6-2/TRBV6-3	TRBJ2-7
CASSFGLRNTEAFF	TGTGCCAGCAGTTTTGGGCTCCGAAACACTGAAGCTTTCTTT	few	.	TRBV12-3/TRBV12-4	TRBJ1-1
CAGPAEQYF	TGTGCCGGGCCGGCGGAGCAGTACTTC	many	.	TRBV12-3/TRBV12-4	TRBJ2-7
CASSLLRDPSYEQYF	TGTGCCAGCAGCCTACTCCGGGATCCATCCTACGAGCAGTACTTC	.	.	TRBV2	TRBJ2-7